The 5 T cell receptor beta chains in this list originate from one sample, sequenced in a study of T cells after yellow fever vaccination. Each CDR3 protein gets one entry after TCRdb re-called the 5' RACE reads with MiXCR. Among 500,000 to 550,000 distinct CDR3 sequences listed, roughly 22% were seen once. This specimen was PBMCs, taken 21 days after the first yellow fever vaccination. The receptors were sampled from a man aged 18 to 35 who received the YFV17D yellow fever vaccine.

This clonotype was seen a few times. The V call is TRBV7-2, the J call TRBJ2-7; D not resolved. Germline CDR1 SGHTA, CDR2 FQGNSA. This CDR3 spans 13 amino acids. V was pared by 0 bases and J by 2 bases, with 5 bases between. The CDR3 region is CASSLAAAYEQYV. The DNA of the CDR3 is TGTGCCAGCAGCTTAGCGGCAGCCTACGAGCAGTACGTC.

This clonotype appeared a few times. The chain joins TRBV29-1 to TRBJ1-5; D possibly corresponds to TRBD1 (6 bases). Germline V gene lookup returns CDR1 SQVTM and CDR2 ANQGSEA. Between the trimmed V and J ends, which lost 4 bases and 7 bases, there was a span of 11 bases. CDR3 length: 12 residues. DNA for the CDR3: TGCAGCGTTGGTGTAAGGGGGCAGCCCCAGCATTTT. Protein sequence: CSVGVRGQPQHF.

The chain uses TRBV25-1 and TRBJ2-5; 7 bases fit TRBD2. This CDR3 contains 16 residues. Per the germline V gene, CDR1 is MGHDK and CDR2 is SYGVNS. The ends lost 1 base at V and 1 base at J; junction bases unmatched: 6. The CDR3: CASSESGSSGQETQYF. The CDR3 nucleotides read TGTGCCAGCAGTGAATCAGGATCTAGCGGCCAAGAGACCCAGTACTTC.

The chain combines TRBV12-3 or TRBV12-4 with TRBJ2-7, with 8 bases matching TRBD1. CDR3 length: 16 residues. The trim removed 5 bases at V and 3 bases at J, leaving 12 bases unmatched. The CDR3 DNA reads TGTGCCAGCAGTCGAACCCTCGGGACAGGAAACTACGAGCAGTACTTC. Amino acids: CASSRTLGTGNYEQYF.

There are many counts of this clonotype. The CDR3 region has the DNA TGTGCCAGCAGCTCCCTAACTAGCGGGGGGCCCACAGATACGCAGTATTTT. Encoded protein: CASSSLTSGGPTDTQYF. The chain has TRBV11-2 and TRBJ2-3, with 12 bases aligning to TRBD2. The germline V gene has CDR1 SGHAT and CDR2 FQNNGV. Losses at the gene ends were 4 bases for V and 2 bases for J; bases not matched to a gene: 7. The CDR3 is made up of 17 amino acids.